This paragraph covers one TCR beta chain sequence. The sample comes from a study of blood T cell repertoires in COVID-19. The trim removed 4 bases at V and 2 bases at J, leaving 5 bases unmatched. The length of the CDR3 is 15 residues. Per germline, CDR1 SGHTA and CDR2 FQGNSA. TCRdb's table, derived via immunoSEQ multiplex PCR, lists solely in-frame clones and lacks some. The sample gives 400,000 to 450,000 clones, around 89% of which show up once; approximately 1.5% is in the top ten. V gene TRBV7-2 combines with J gene TRBJ1-5, with 7 bases aligning to TRBD1. The sequencing input was peripheral blood. The clonotype was recovered from a woman in her thirties or forties with COVID-19, enrolled during active disease. The CDR3 DNA reads as TGTGCCAGCAGCTCGAGGGGGCAGGGCAATCAGCCCCAGCATTTT. Amino acid sequence: CASSSRGQGNQPQHF.